The 2 T cell receptor beta chains presented below share a single source sample, sequenced in a study of OX40 agonist ivuxolimab in advanced cancers. TCRdb's copy holds only in-frame clones and misses some; the assay was immunoSEQ multiplex PCR. The sample lists some 16,000 clones, around 88% occurring once. Sequencing was performed on CD4+ or CD8+ T cells sorted from blood, taken in a trial of the OX40 agonist ivuxolimab. All receptors derive from an adult with an advanced solid tumor such as melanoma, head and neck, liver or kidney cancer.

CDR3 sequence: CASSSWTGHGYTF. DNA for the CDR3: TGTGCCAGCAGTTCCTGGACAGGACATGGCTACACCTTC. The J gene is TRBJ1-2, the V gene TRBV6-9; the match to TRBD1 covers 7 bases. The CDR3 length is 13 residues. Germline values: CDR1 MNHGY, CDR2 SVAAGI. With 4 bases clipped from V and 6 bases from J, the junction kept 5 bases outside the gene matches.

This rearrangement joins TRBV6-5 to TRBJ1-3; D is ambiguous. Germline V CDR1 and CDR2: MNHEY, SVGAGI. CDR3 length: 11 residues. V was pared by 8 bases and J by 2 bases, with 4 bases between. This chain's CDR3 is CASGTGNTIYF. As DNA, the CDR3 is TGTGCCAGCGGAACTGGAAACACCATATATTTT.